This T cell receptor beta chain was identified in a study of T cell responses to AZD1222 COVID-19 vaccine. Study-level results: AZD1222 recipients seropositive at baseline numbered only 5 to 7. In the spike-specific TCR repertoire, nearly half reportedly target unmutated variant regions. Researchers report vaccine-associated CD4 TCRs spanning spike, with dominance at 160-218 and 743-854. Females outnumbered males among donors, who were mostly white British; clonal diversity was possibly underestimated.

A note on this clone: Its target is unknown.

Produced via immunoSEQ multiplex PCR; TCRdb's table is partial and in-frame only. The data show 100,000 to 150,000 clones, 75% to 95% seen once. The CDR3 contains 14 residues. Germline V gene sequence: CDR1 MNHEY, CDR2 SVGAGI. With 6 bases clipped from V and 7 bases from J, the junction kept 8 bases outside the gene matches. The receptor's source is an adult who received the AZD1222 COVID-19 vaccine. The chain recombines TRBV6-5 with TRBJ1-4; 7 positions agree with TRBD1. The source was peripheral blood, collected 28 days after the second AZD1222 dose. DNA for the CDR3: TGTGCCAGCAGGGAGACAGGGCCATCTGAAAAACTGTTTTTT. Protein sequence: CASRETGPSEKLFF.